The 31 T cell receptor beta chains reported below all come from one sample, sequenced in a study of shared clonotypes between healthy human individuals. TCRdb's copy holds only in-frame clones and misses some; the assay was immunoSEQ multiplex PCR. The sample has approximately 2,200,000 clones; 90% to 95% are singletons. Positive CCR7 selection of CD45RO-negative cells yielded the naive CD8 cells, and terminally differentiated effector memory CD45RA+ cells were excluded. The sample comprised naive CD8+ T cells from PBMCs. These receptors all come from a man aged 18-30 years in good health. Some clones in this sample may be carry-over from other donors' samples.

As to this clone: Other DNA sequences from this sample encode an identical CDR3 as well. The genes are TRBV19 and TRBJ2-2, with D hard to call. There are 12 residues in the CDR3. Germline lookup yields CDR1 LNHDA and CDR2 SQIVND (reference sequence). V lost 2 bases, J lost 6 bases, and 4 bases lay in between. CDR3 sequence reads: CASSIWAGELFF. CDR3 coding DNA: TGTGCCAGTAGTATATGGGCCGGGGAGCTGTTTTTT.

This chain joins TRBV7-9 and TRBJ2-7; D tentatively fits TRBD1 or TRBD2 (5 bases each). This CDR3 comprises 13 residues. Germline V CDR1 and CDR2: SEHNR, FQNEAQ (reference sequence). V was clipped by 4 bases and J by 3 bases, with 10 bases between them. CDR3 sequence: CASSYDSGYEQYF. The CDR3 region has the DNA TGTGCCAGCAGCTATGACAGCGGCTACGAGCAGTACTTC.

CDR3 sequence: CATLGGNYEQYF. CDR3 DNA: TGTGCCACCCTCGGCGGAAACTACGAGCAGTACTTC. V is TRBV10-3 and J is TRBJ2-7; D is undetermined. This CDR3 spans 12 amino acids. The V end lost 10 bases, the J end lost 3 bases, and 13 bases lay between the germline ends. Per the germline V gene, CDR1 is ENHRY and CDR2 is SYGVKD.

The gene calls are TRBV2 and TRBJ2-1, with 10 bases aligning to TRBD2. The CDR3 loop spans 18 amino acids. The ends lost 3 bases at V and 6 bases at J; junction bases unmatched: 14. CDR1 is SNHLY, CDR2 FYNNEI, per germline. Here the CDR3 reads CASSDGRAGLASPNEQFF. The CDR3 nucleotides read TGTGCCAGCAGTGATGGGCGCGCGGGACTAGCGAGCCCCAATGAGCAGTTCTTC.

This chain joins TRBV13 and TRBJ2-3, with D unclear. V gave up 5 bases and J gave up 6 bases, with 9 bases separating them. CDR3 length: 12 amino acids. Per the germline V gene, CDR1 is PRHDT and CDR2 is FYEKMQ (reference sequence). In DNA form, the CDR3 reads TGTGCCAGCAGCCCGTGGCGGGATACGCAGTATTTT. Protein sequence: CASSPWRDTQYF.

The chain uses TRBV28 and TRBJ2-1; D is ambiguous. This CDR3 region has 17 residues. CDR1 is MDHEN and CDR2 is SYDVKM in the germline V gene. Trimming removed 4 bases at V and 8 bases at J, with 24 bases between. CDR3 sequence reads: CASSWAGMSRVEYEQFF. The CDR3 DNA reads TGTGCCAGCAGTTGGGCTGGAATGAGTCGGGTGGAGTATGAGCAGTTCTTC.

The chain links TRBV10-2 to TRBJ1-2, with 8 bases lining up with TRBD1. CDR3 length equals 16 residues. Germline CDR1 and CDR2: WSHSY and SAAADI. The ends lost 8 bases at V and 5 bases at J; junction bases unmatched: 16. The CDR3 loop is CASADRGSFSGYGYTF. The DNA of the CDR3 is TGCGCCAGCGCCGACAGGGGTTCCTTTTCAGGGTATGGCTACACCTTC.

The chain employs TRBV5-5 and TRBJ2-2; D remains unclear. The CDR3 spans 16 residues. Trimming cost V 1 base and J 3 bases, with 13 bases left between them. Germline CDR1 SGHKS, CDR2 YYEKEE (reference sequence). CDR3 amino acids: CASSLLGPVYTGELFF. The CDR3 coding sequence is TGTGCCAGCAGCTTGTTAGGTCCGGTGTACACCGGGGAGCTGTTTTTT.

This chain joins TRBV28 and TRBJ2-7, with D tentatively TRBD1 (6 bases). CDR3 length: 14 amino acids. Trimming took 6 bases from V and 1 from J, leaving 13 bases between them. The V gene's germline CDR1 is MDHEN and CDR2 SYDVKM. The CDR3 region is CASSPDRRSYEQYF. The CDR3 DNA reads TGTGCCAGCAGCCCAGACAGGCGGTCCTACGAGCAGTACTTC.

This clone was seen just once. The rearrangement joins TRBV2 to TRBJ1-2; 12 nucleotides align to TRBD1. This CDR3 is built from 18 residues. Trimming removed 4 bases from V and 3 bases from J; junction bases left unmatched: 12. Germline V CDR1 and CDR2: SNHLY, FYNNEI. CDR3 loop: CASSGTGTGGSLDYGYTF. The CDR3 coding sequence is TGTGCCAGCAGTGGGACCGGGACAGGGGGCAGTCTGGACTATGGCTACACCTTC.

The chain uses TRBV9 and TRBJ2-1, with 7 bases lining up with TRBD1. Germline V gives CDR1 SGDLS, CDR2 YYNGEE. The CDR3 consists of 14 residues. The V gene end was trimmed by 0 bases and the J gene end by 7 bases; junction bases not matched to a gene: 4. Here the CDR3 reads CASSVAQGINEQFF. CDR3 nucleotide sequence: TGTGCCAGCAGCGTAGCACAGGGGATTAATGAGCAGTTCTTC.

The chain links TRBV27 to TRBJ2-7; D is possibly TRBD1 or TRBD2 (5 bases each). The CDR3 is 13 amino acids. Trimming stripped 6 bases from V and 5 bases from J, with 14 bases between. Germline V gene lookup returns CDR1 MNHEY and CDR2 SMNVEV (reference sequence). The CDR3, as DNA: TGTGCCAGCAGCCCCAGGGAGAACCACGAGCAGTACTTC. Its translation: CASSPRENHEQYF.

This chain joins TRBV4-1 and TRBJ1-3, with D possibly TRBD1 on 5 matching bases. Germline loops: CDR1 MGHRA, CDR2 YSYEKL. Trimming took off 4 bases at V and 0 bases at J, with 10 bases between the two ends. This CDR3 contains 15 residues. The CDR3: CASSLLGVSGNTIYF. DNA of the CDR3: TGCGCCAGCAGCCTCTTGGGGGTCTCTGGAAACACCATATATTTT.

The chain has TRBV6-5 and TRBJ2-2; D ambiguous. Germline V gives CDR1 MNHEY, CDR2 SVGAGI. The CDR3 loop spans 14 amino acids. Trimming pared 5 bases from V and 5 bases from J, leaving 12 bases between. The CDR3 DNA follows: TGTGCCAGCAGTAGGCTAAAGAGGACCGGGGAGCTGTTTTTT. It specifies CASSRLKRTGELFF.

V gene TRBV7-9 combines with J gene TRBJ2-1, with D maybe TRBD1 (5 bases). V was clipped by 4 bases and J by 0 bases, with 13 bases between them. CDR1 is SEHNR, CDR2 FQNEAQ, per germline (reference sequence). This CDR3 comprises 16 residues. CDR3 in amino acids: CASSYSQGSSYNEQFF. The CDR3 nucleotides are TGTGCCAGCAGCTATAGTCAGGGAAGCTCCTACAATGAGCAGTTCTTC.

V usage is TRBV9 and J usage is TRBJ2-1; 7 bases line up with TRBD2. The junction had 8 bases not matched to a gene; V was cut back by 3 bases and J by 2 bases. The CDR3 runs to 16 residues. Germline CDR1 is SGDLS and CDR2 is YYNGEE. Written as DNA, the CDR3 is TGTGCCAGCAGCGCCCACATGGGGACTACCTACAATGAGCAGTTCTTC. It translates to CASSAHMGTTYNEQFF.

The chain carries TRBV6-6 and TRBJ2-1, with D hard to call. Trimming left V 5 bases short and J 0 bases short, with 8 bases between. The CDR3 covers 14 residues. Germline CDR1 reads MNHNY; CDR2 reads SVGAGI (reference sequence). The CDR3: CASSRPGSYNEQFF. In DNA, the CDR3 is TGTGCCAGCAGTCGACCGGGCTCCTACAATGAGCAGTTCTTC.

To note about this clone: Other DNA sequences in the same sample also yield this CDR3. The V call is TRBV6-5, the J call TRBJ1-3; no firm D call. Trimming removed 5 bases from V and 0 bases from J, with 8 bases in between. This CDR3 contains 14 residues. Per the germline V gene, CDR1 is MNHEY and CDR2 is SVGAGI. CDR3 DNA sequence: TGTGCCAGCAGTAGCGGCTTCTCTGGAAACACCATATATTTT. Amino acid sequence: CASSSGFSGNTIYF.

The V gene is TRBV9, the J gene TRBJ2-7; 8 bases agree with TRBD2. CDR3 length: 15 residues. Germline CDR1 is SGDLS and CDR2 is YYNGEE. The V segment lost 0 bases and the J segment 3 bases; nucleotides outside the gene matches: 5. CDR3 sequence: CASSVGTGGNYEQYF. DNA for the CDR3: TGTGCCAGCAGCGTAGGTACGGGAGGGAACTACGAGCAGTACTTC. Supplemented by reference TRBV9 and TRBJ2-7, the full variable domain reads DSGVTQTPKHLITATGQRVTLRCSPRSGDLSVYWYQQSLDQGLQFLIQYYNGEERAKGNILERFSAQQFPDLHSELNLSSLELGDSALYFCASSVGTGGNYEQYFGPGTRLTVT.

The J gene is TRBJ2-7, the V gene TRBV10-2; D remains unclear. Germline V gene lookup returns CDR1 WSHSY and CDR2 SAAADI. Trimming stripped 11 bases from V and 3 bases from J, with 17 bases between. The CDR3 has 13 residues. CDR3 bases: TGCGCCGCCGGAGAAATCTTTATCTACGAGCAGTACTTC. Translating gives CAAGEIFIYEQYF.

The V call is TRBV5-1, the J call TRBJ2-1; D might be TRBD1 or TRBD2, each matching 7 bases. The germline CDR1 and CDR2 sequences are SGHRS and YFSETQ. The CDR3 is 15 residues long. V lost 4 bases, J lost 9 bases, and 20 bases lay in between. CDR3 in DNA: TGCGCCAGCAGCCTAAACCGACAGGGAGGGGGTGAGCAGTTCTTC. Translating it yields CASSLNRQGGGEQFF.

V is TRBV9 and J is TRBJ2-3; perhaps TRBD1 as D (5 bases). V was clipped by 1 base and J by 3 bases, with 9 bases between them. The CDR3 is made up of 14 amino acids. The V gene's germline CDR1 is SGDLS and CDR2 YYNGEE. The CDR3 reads CASSVWGTTDTQYF. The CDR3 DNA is TGTGCCAGCAGCGTATGGGGCACTACAGATACGCAGTATTTT. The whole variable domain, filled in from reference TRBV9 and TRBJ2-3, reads DSGVTQTPKHLITATGQRVTLRCSPRSGDLSVYWYQQSLDQGLQFLIQYYNGEERAKGNILERFSAQQFPDLHSELNLSSLELGDSALYFCASSVWGTTDTQYFGPGTRLTVL.

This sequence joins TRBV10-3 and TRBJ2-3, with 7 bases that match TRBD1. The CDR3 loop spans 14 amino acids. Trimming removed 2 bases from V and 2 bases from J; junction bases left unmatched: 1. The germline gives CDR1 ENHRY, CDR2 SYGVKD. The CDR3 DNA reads TGTGCCATCAGTGAGGACAGGGACACAGATACGCAGTATTTT. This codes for CAISEDRDTDTQYF.

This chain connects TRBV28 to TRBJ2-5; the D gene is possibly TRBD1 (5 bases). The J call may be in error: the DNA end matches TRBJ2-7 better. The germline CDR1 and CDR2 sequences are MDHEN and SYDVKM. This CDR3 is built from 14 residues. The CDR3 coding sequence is TGTGCCAGCAGTTTGAGACAGCTCTGGGACGAGCAGTACTTC. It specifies CASSLRQLWDEQYF.

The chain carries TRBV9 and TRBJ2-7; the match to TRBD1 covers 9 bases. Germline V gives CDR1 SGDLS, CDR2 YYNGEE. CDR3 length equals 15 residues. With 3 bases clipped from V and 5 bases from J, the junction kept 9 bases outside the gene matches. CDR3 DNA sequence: TGTGCCAGCAGCGCAGGACAGGGGTTCCCTCACGAGCAGTACTTC. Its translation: CASSAGQGFPHEQYF.

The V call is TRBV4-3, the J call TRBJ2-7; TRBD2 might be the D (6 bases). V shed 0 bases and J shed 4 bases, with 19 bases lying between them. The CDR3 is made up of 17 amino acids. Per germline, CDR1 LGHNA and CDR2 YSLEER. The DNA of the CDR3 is TGCGCCAGCAGCCAAGATTGGGGGTCGCGCGGACTATACGAGCAGTACTTC. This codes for CASSQDWGSRGLYEQYF.

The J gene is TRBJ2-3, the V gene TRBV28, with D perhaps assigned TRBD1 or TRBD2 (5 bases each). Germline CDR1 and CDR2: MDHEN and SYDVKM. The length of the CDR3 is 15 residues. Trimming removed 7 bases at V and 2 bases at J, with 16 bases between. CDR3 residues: CASIRSPGPTDTQYF. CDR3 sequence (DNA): TGTGCCAGCATTCGCTCGCCGGGACCCACAGATACGCAGTATTTT.

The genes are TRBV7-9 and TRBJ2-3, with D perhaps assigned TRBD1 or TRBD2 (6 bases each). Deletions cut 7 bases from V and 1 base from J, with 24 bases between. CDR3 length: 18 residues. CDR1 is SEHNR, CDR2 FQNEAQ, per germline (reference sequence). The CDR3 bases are TGTGCCAGCACCTCTCAAACCAGCCGGGGGCAGGGCACAGATACGCAGTATTTT. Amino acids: CASTSQTSRGQGTDTQYF. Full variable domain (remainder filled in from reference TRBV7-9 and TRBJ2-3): DTGVSQNPRHKITKRGQNVTFRCDPISEHNRLYWYRQTLGQGPEFLTYFQNEAQLEKSRLLSDRFSAERPKGSFSTLEIQRTEQGDSAMYLCASTSQTSRGQGTDTQYFGPGTRLTVL.

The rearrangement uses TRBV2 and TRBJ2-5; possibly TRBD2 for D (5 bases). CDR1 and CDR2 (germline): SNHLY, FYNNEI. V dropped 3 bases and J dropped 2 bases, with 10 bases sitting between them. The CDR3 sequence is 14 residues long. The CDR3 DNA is TGTGCCAGCAGTGATGGGAGTAAACAAGAGACCCAGTACTTC. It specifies CASSDGSKQETQYF.

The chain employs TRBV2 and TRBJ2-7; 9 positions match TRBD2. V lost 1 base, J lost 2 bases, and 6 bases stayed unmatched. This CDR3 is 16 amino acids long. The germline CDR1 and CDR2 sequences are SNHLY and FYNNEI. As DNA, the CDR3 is TGTGCCAGCAGTGAAGATTTAGCGGGAGTCACCTACGAGCAGTACTTC. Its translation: CASSEDLAGVTYEQYF. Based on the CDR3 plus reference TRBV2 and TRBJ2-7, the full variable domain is EPEVTQTPSHQVTQMGQEVILRCVPISNHLYFYWYRQILGQKVEFLVSFYNNEISEKSEIFDDQFSVERPDGSNFTLKIRSTKLEDSAMYFCASSEDLAGVTYEQYFGPGTRLTVT.

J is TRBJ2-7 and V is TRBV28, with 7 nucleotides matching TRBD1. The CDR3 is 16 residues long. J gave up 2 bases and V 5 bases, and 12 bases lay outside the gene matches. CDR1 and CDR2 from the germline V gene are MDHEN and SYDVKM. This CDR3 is CASSRGPGGGTYEQYF. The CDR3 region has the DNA TGTGCCAGCAGTCGAGGCCCAGGGGGTGGGACCTACGAGCAGTACTTC.